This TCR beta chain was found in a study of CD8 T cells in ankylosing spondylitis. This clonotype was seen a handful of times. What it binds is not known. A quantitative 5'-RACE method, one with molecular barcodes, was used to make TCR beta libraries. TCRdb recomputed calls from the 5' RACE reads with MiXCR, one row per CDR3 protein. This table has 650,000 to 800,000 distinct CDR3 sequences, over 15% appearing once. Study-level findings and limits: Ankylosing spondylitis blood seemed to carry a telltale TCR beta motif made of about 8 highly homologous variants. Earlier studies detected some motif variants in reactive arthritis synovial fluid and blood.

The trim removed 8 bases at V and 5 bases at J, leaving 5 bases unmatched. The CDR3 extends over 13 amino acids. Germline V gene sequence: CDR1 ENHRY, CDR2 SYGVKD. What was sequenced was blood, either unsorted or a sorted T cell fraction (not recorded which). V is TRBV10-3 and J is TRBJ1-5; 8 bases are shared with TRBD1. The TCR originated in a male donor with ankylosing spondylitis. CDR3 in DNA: TGTGCCATCCGGACAGGGACCGATCAGCCCCAGCATTTT. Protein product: CAIRTGTDQPQHF.